This T cell receptor (beta chain) was observed in a study of blood T cells in healthy people across ages. The use of a sample-barcoded 5' primer and a J-beta primer mix characterized a second PCR of roughly 6 to 11 cycles. Using its own MiXCR run on the 5' RACE reads, TCRdb lists one record per CDR3 protein. The data hold hundreds of thousands of distinct CDR3 sequences, with roughly 50% observed a single time. Caucasian, healthy and from Russia, the donors were aged between about 6 and 90. Isolation recovered at least 6.5 million PBMCs from every sample. Germline V gives CDR1 LNHNV, CDR2 YYDKDF (reference sequence). With 5 bases removed from V and 0 bases from J, the gap between germline ends came to 10 bases. The CDR3 length is 15 residues. Study observations and caveats: In older individuals, TCR beta diversity per million T cells was lower, falling roughly linearly with age.

With respect to this clonotype: What it binds is not known.

This sequence was found in a man older than 75 in good health. V usage is TRBV15 and J usage is TRBJ1-4, with D possibly being TRBD1 (6 bases). The specimen sequenced was blood. The CDR3 reads CATSGRQATNEKLFF. The CDR3 nucleotides are TGTGCCACCAGCGGAAGACAGGCAACTAATGAAAAACTGTTTTTT. The whole variable domain, filled in from reference TRBV15 and TRBJ1-4, reads DAMVIQNPRYQVTQFGKPVTLSCSQTLNHNVMYWYQQKSSQAPKLLFHYYDKDFNNEADTPDNFQSRRPNTSFCFLDIRSPGLGDTAMYLCATSGRQATNEKLFFGSGTQLSVL.